A single sample gave rise to the 4 T cell receptor beta chains below, sequenced in a study of metastatic and nonmetastatic thyroid tumors. TCRdb used MiXCR to call clones anew from the PCR reads. In the table there are 30,000 to 35,000 clones, approximately 15% of which are singletons. All patients were treatment-naive before thyroid surgery. Material: blood. The receptors originated from a male donor with papillary thyroid cancer or a benign thyroid nodule (not recorded which). Some clones in this sample may be carry-over from other donors' samples.

The chain is built from TRBV6-2 or TRBV6-3 and TRBJ2-5; D possibly corresponds to TRBD2 (5 bases). The CDR3 consists of 13 residues. V was clipped by 0 bases and J by 5 bases, with 7 bases between them. Germline CDR1 reads MNHEY; CDR2 reads SVGEGT. The CDR3 DNA follows: TGTGCCAGCAGTTACTCGAGGAGGGAGACCCAGTACTTC. Protein product: CASSYSRRETQYF.

The table lists this clone with many counts. This chain links TRBV2 with TRBJ2-7, with TRBD2 as a possible D gene (7 bases). The CDR3 runs 13 residues. Germline V lookup: CDR1 SNHLY, CDR2 FYNNEI. Trimming took off 4 bases at V and 7 bases at J, with 14 bases between the two ends. The CDR3 loop reads CASSGYREGEQYF. The CDR3 nucleotides read TGTGCCAGCAGTGGCTACAGGGAGGGAGAGCAGTACTTC.

This clone was seen a few times. One end of the junction fails to match germline, which may point to a read error. The chain combines TRBV12-3 or TRBV12-4 with TRBJ1-2; 9 nucleotides align to TRBD1. This CDR3 has 15 amino acids. The CDR3 here is CASSLGGQGYYGYNF. The CDR3 nucleotides read TGTGCCAGCAGTTTAGGGGGACAGGGATACTATGGCTACAACTTC.

This clone has at least ten counts. The chain joins TRBV5-1 to TRBJ1-1, with D perhaps TRBD1 (5 bases). There are 15 residues in the CDR3. V dropped 0 bases and J dropped 2 bases, with 11 bases sitting between them. Germline V gives CDR1 SGHRS, CDR2 YFSETQ. CDR3 coding DNA: TGCGCCAGCAGCTTGGAGGAGGGGCGCAACACTGAAGCTTTCTTT. Its protein is CASSLEEGRNTEAFF.